This is a list of T cell receptor beta chains from one sample in a study of blood T cell repertoires in COVID-19. Libraries were prepared by immunoSEQ multiplex PCR; TCRdb keeps only in-frame clonotypes and omits some of them. The data show 150,000 to 200,000 clones, approximately 89% seen once. Source material: PBMCs or T cells enriched from blood (not recorded which). The receptors here all came from a woman aged 18-35 years who had recovered from COVID-19. Both conserved end residues are part of each CDR3. D genes are given only for firm matches. The size entry is marked missing in some rows and otherwise reads once, few, many or a size class.

>TRBJ1-1|TRBV18|TRBD1|-
TGTGCCAGCTCACCTACGACAGGGACCTGGAACACTGAAGCTTTCTTT
CASSPTTGTWNTEAFF
>TRBJ2-7|TRBV19|-|-
TGTGCCAGTAGTGAATTCGGGACCTACGAGCAGTACTTC
CASSEFGTYEQYF
>TRBJ2-1|TRBV9|TRBD2|-
TGTGCCACCAGCCCCGGGACTAGCGGGGGTGAGCAGTTCTTC
CATSPGTSGGEQFF
>TRBJ2-1|TRBV4-1|-|-
TGCGCCAGCAGCCAACCCAAGGACAGCTCCTACAATGAGCAGTTCTTC
CASSQPKDSSYNEQFF
>TRBJ1-4|TRBV28|-|-
TGTGCCAGCAGGGCGCGGGGGGCAACTAATGAAAAACTGTTTTTT
CASRARGATNEKLFF
>TRBJ2-3|TRBV5-1|-|few
TGCGCCAGCAGCCCTGGGACATCTAGCACAGATACGCAGTATTTT
CASSPGTSSTDTQYF
>TRBJ1-2|TRBV19|TRBD1|few
TGTGCCAGCTTACCGGGACAGACTAACTATGGCTACACCTTC
CASLPGQTNYGYTF
>TRBJ1-1|TRBV10-3|-|-
TGTGCCATCCACCAGGCCCTGAACACTGAAGCTTTCTTT
CAIHQALNTEAFF
>TRBJ1-2|TRBV7-2|-|-
TGTGCCAGCAGTCCCGGCCGGGGGGCGGGCTATGGCTACACCTTC
CASSPGRGAGYGYTF
>TRBJ1-1|TRBV3-1/TRBV3-2|-|-
TGTGCCAGCAGCCAATACGGGGGGAGGGCTGAAGCTTTCTTT
CASSQYGGRAEAFF
>TRBJ2-7|TRBV2|TRBD2|once
TGTGCCTCCGGGACTAGCTCCTACGAGCAGTACTTC
CASGTSSYEQYF
>TRBJ2-7|TRBV27|TRBD1|-
TGTGCCACCAAACGCTGGGACAGCTACGAGCAGTACTTC
CATKRWDSYEQYF
>TRBJ2-7|TRBV9|TRBD2|once
TGTGCCAGCAGCGTAGGGGCGGGAGTTGTAGGAGAGCAGTACTTC
CASSVGAGVVGEQYF
>TRBJ2-2|TRBV27|TRBD1|-
TGTGCCAGCAGTACAACAGGGGGCGCGAACACCGGGGAGCTGTTTTTT
CASSTTGGANTGELFF
>TRBJ2-1|TRBV3-1/TRBV3-2|TRBD2|-
TGTGCCAGCAGCCATACTAGCGGGAGGGTATTCTCCTACAATGAGCAGTTCTTC
CASSHTSGRVFSYNEQFF
>TRBJ2-2|TRBV7-3|TRBD2|-
TGTGCCAGCAGGGCCGCGGGACTAGAGGCCGGGGAGCTGTTTTTT
CASRAAGLEAGELFF
>TRBJ2-4|TRBV28|-|-
TGTGCCAGCATCTTAGAGGGCATTCAGTACTTC
CASILEGIQYF
>TRBJ2-2|TRBV24-1|-|-
TGTGCCACCAGTGATTTGCGGGACACCGGGGAGCTGTTTTTT
CATSDLRDTGELFF
>TRBJ2-1|TRBV6-5|TRBD2|once
TGTGCCACACACAATCCGGGACTAGCGGGAGAGCAGTTCTTC
CATHNPGLAGEQFF
>TRBJ2-5|TRBV18|-|-
TGTGCCAGCTCACCGGCGGGGGAGACCCAGTACTTC
CASSPAGETQYF
>TRBJ1-2|TRBV4-2|-|-
TGTGCCAGCAGCCAAGTCAGGCAGGGAAGCCTCGGGAGCTATGGCTACACCTTC
CASSQVRQGSLGSYGYTF
>TRBJ2-7|TRBV5-8|-|-
TGTGCCAGCAGCTTGGAGCCTAGCGCCTCCTACGAGCAGTACTTC
CASSLEPSASYEQYF
>TRBJ2-2|TRBV4-3|TRBD1|-
TGCGCCAGCAGCCCAAGGACAGGGGCGTTCGGCGGGGAGCTGTTTTTT
CASSPRTGAFGGELFF
>TRBJ2-7|TRBV19|TRBD2|-
TGTGCCAGTAGTCCCGGGACTAGCTATGGCGAGCAGTACTTC
CASSPGTSYGEQYF